The source of this TCR beta chain is a study of T-cell memory formation after mild COVID-19. TCRdb reprocessed the 5' RACE reads with MiXCR, giving one entry per CDR3 protein. The data hold about 200,000 distinct CDR3 sequences, with around 9.1% observed a single time. Study results and limitations: Those CD4+ clones that contracted were mainly in CM and EM (CD8+ ones in EMRA). Later expanders leaned toward CD4+, whereas clones contracting from day 15 to 85 were balanced CD4/CD8.

The CDR3 sequence is 16 residues long. Germline CDR1 SGDLS, CDR2 YYNGEE. The germline V and J ends were trimmed by 2 bases and 7 bases, with 21 bases remaining between them. As regards this clonotype: Its antigen is unidentified.

The receptor was isolated from a man aged 18 to 29 who had mild COVID-19 (a few samples of this study predate the infection). Cell type and time point are not known. This sequence joins TRBV9 and TRBJ1-2; D is unclear. Sequencing was carried out using PBMCs or a T cell subset sorted from them (not recorded which). CDR3 protein: CASSVSPGQEGSGYTF. Written as DNA, the CDR3 is TGTGCCAGCAGCGTTTCGCCAGGCCAAGAGGGAAGTGGCTACACCTTC.